This T cell receptor (beta chain) was profiled in a study of T cell repertoires in cytomegalovirus infection. Study-level information: Based on public TCR beta signatures, there were indications of CMV infection and of a matching HLA type. General study results and limits: HLA-C-restricted CMV-specific TCR beta clonotypes prevailed in the ex vivo response. There were carriers of CMV plus the relevant HLA, and cumulative public TCR beta family frequency identified them.

A remark on this clonotype: Its cognate antigen is unknown.

TCRdb ran MiXCR on the reads and lists one entry per CDR3 protein. The sample contains about 490,000 distinct CDR3 sequences, approximately 16% of which appear only once. The CDR3 runs 14 residues. Trimming cost V 8 bases and J 4 bases, with 17 bases left between them. From germline, CDR1 is MNHEY and CDR2 SMNVEV (reference sequence). The chain recombines TRBV27 with TRBJ1-2; the D gene is possibly TRBD1 (5 bases). Source material: CD8+ T cells from PBMCs. This clonotype was sampled from a human donor in good health (CMV status not recorded). Some clones in this sample may be carry-over from other donors' samples. CDR3 bases: TGTGCCAGCGCCCGGCGAGACAGCCCCTATGGCTACACCTTC. As protein: CASARRDSPYGYTF.